The 31 T cell receptor beta chains below were found in one sample sequenced in a study of blood T cell repertoires in COVID-19. Profiled with immunoSEQ multiplex PCR; TCRdb holds only in-frame clones, not every one. The sample records some 130,000 clones, around four fifths being singletons. The sequenced sample was peripheral blood. Every receptor here comes from a man older than 75 with acute or convalescent COVID-19.

The chain is built from TRBV29-1 and TRBJ1-5; 7 bases agree with TRBD1. Germline V CDR1 and CDR2: SQVTM, ANQGSEA. The CDR3 length is 13 residues. The CDR3 is CNRGGLRNQPQHF. As DNA, the CDR3 is TGCAACCGAGGGGGCCTACGCAATCAGCCCCAGCATTTT.

The table lists this clone with a count of one. The chain employs TRBV2 and TRBJ2-2, with no clear D. Germline values: CDR1 SNHLY, CDR2 FYNNEI. The germline V and J ends were trimmed by 8 bases and 2 bases, with 6 bases remaining between them. The length of the CDR3 is 12 residues. CDR3 bases: TGTGCCAGCTTGGCAAACACCGGGGAGCTGTTTTTT. Protein: CASLANTGELFF.

V and J are TRBV7-2 and TRBJ2-7, with 8 bases lining up with TRBD2. CDR1 SGHTA and CDR2 FQGNSA come from the germline V gene. CDR3 length: 16 amino acids. V lost 0 bases to trimming and J lost 4 bases; unmatched junction nucleotides: 8. This chain's CDR3 is CASSLAGTGGLYEQYF. In nucleotides, the CDR3 is TGTGCCAGCAGCTTAGCGGGTACGGGGGGGCTGTACGAGCAGTACTTC. The whole variable domain, remainder taken from reference TRBV7-2 and TRBJ2-7, is GAGVSQSPSNKVTEKGKDVELRCDPISGHTALYWYRQSLGQGLEFLIYFQGNSAPDKSGLPSDRFSAERTGGSVSTLTIQRTQQEDSAVYLCASSLAGTGGLYEQYFGPGTRLTVT.

This clone showed up just a few times. The chain recombines TRBV7-2 with TRBJ1-6; no firm D call. The germline gives CDR1 SGHTA, CDR2 FQGNSA. Trimming removed 4 bases at V and 11 bases at J, with 9 bases between. The CDR3 sequence is 12 residues long. The CDR3 sequence is CASSYLIAPLHF. The CDR3 DNA sequence: TGTGCCAGCAGCTATCTGATAGCACCCCTCCACTTT.

This chain connects TRBV15 to TRBJ2-2; TRBD1 aligns across 7 bases. Germline loops: CDR1 LNHNV, CDR2 YYDKDF (reference sequence). The CDR3 runs to 13 residues. Trimming took 5 bases from V and 6 from J; bases not matched to a gene: 3. The CDR3 loop reads CATSGTVPGELFF. The CDR3 region has the DNA TGTGCCACCAGCGGGACAGTTCCCGGGGAGCTGTTTTTT.

The V call is TRBV4-2, the J call TRBJ2-1; 9 bases align to TRBD1. Trimming at V came to 1 base and at J to 6 bases, leaving 10 bases not matched to a gene. Germline CDR1 reads LGHNA; CDR2 reads YNFKEQ. The CDR3 covers 17 residues. The CDR3 loop is CASSQGAGQGKSNEQFF. The DNA for the CDR3 is TGTGCCAGCAGCCAAGGGGCGGGACAGGGTAAGAGCAATGAGCAGTTCTTC.

J is TRBJ2-1 and V is TRBV2, with TRBD2 matching 7 bases. V trimming: 4 bases; J trimming: 13 bases; junction bases outside the gene matches: 4. The CDR3 totals 11 residues. The germline V gene has CDR1 SNHLY and CDR2 FYNNEI. The CDR3 coding sequence is TGTGCCAGCAGTGTAAAGCGGGAACAGTTCTTC. It is translated as CASSVKREQFF.

This clone appeared once. This sequence joins TRBV6-5 and TRBJ1-2; D not resolved. CDR1 MNHEY and CDR2 SVGAGI come from the germline V gene. V lost 2 bases to trimming and J lost 4 bases, with 5 bases between them. The CDR3 totals 12 residues. The CDR3 sequence: CASSYTGYGYTF. In DNA form, the CDR3 reads TGTGCCAGCAGTTACACGGGCTATGGCTACACCTTC.

The J gene is TRBJ2-1, the V gene TRBV5-1, with no clear D. Germline V gives CDR1 SGHRS, CDR2 YFSETQ. CDR3 length: 14 amino acids. The V end was cut by 1 base, the J end by 3 bases, with 8 bases between. The CDR3 loop is CASSLNPGYNEQFF. For the CDR3, the DNA is TGCGCCAGCAGCTTGAACCCGGGCTACAATGAGCAGTTCTTC. Drawing the rest from reference TRBV5-1 and TRBJ2-1, the complete variable domain is KAGVTQTPRYLIKTRGQQVTLSCSPISGHRSVSWYQQTPGQGLQFLFEYFSETQRNKGNFPGRFSGRQFSNSRSEMNVSTLELGDSALYLCASSLNPGYNEQFFGPGTRLTVL.

The chain employs TRBV19 and TRBJ2-7; TRBD1 might be the D (7 bases). The CDR3 sequence is 14 residues long. The V end was cut by 5 bases, the J end by 3 bases, with 14 bases between. CDR1 is LNHDA, CDR2 SQIVND, per germline (reference sequence). CDR3 amino acids: CASSLAGQLYEQYF. In DNA form, the CDR3 reads TGTGCCAGTAGTCTCGCGGGACAGCTCTACGAGCAGTACTTC.

The chain has TRBV7-9 and TRBJ2-2; D remains ambiguous. The CDR3 consists of 16 residues. CDR1 is SEHNR and CDR2 is FQNEAQ in the germline V gene (reference sequence). The V end was cut by 0 bases, the J end by 2 bases, with 10 bases between. The CDR3 loop is CASSLAGALNTGELFF. CDR3 nucleotide sequence: TGTGCCAGCAGCTTAGCCGGAGCCCTCAACACCGGGGAGCTGTTTTTT.

As concerns this clone: The junction differs from germline at one of its ends, possibly a read error. The chain joins TRBV7-7 to TRBJ2-5; TRBD2 aligns across 13 bases. CDR1 is SSHAT and CDR2 is FNYEAQ in the germline V gene (reference sequence). The CDR3 is made up of 17 amino acids. The CDR3 loop is CASSLGRLAGGGETQYF. The CDR3 bases are TGTGCTAGCAGCTTAGGCCGACTAGCGGGGGGCGGGGAGACCCAGTACTTC.

The chain combines TRBV1 with TRBJ2-1; the table names TRBD2, a call not compared with the DNA. TRBV1 is recorded as a pseudogene. This CDR3 has 17 amino acids. The CDR3 region has the DNA TGCACCAGCAGCCAAGCCGTAGCGGGGAGCTCCTACAATGAGCAGTTCTTC. Its protein product is CTSSQAVAGSSYNEQFF.

The chain links TRBV3-1 (or the pseudogene TRBV3-2) to TRBJ1-2, with D perhaps TRBD1 (5 bases). The CDR3 covers 14 residues. Per germline, CDR1 LGHDT and CDR2 YNNKEL (reference sequence). Trimming left V 4 bases short and J 8 bases short, with 17 bases between. The CDR3 sequence is CASSPNRQSTGYTF. The CDR3 nucleotides are TGTGCCAGCAGCCCCAACCGACAGAGCACAGGCTACACCTTC.

The chain links TRBV28 to TRBJ2-7; 9 bases agree with TRBD1. Germline CDR1 and CDR2: MDHEN and SYDVKM. There are 14 residues in the CDR3. V gave up 6 bases and J gave up 7 bases; unmatched junction bases: 10. CDR3 loop: CASSFYRGRSEQYF. The CDR3 DNA follows: TGTGCCAGCAGCTTTTACAGGGGGCGCTCAGAGCAGTACTTC.

V gene TRBV6-5 combines with J gene TRBJ2-7, with D maybe TRBD2 (7 bases). Deletions cut 2 bases from V and 7 bases from J, with 15 bases between. The CDR3 covers 14 residues. Germline V gene data show CDR1 as MNHEY and CDR2 as SVGAGI. DNA for the CDR3: TGTGCCAGCAGTTACGAAGGGAGGGGGAGGGAGCAGTACTTC. It translates to CASSYEGRGREQYF.

J is TRBJ2-5 and V is TRBV19, with D possibly matching TRBD2 (5 bases). The CDR3 loop spans 11 amino acids. V was cut by 7 bases and J by 4 bases, with 7 bases left in between. The V gene's germline CDR1 is LNHDA and CDR2 SQIVND (reference sequence). The CDR3 DNA sequence: TGTGCCAGTACCGAGGGAGAGACCCAGTACTTC. Protein: CASTEGETQYF.

CDR3 sequence: CASSRRGVVALNQETQYF. The CDR3, as DNA: TGTGCCAGCAGCCGCCGGGGGGTGGTGGCGTTGAACCAAGAGACCCAGTACTTC. The chain combines TRBV11-2 with TRBJ2-5; 7 nucleotides line up with TRBD2. Germline V gene sequence: CDR1 SGHAT, CDR2 FQNNGV. The length of the CDR3 is 18 residues. Germline trimming cut 5 bases from V and 0 bases from J; bases unmatched to any gene: 15.

This clone was seen a handful of times. This chain links TRBV27 with TRBJ2-7, with D possibly being TRBD1 (6 bases). The CDR3 consists of 16 residues. V lost 5 bases to trimming and J lost 3 bases, with 20 bases between them. In germline, CDR1 is MNHEY, CDR2 SMNVEV (reference sequence). CDR3 sequence: CASSPRSGTSNYEQYF. DNA of the CDR3: TGTGCCAGCAGTCCCCGCTCCGGGACATCTAACTACGAGCAGTACTTC.

This chain links TRBV5-4 with TRBJ2-5; 9 positions agree with TRBD1. Germline loops: CDR1 SGHNT, CDR2 YYREEE (reference sequence). After removal of 1 base from V and 5 bases from J, the junction contained 6 bases not matched to a gene. The CDR3 runs to 15 residues. The CDR3 DNA is TGTGCCAGCAGCTTGAGACAGGGGGTAGGGGAGACCCAGTACTTC. It is translated as CASSLRQGVGETQYF.

The genes are TRBV6-1 and TRBJ1-1; the D gene is possibly TRBD1 (6 bases). Trimming removed 6 bases from V and 0 bases from J, with 11 bases in between. Germline V gene sequence: CDR1 MNHNS, CDR2 SASEGT. This CDR3 comprises 14 residues. The CDR3 region is CASSTGKLNTEAFF. The CDR3 DNA is TGTGCCAGCAGCACAGGGAAGTTGAACACTGAAGCTTTCTTT.

V gene TRBV19 combines with J gene TRBJ1-4; a weak D match, TRBD1 (5 bases). The V end was cut by 3 bases, the J end by 7 bases, with 15 bases between. The CDR3 covers 15 residues. CDR1 LNHDA and CDR2 SQIVND come from the germline V gene (reference sequence). Here the CDR3 DNA reads TGTGCCAGTAGTATTATGACAGTCTCAATTGAAAAACTGTTTTTT. Amino acids: CASSIMTVSIEKLFF.

The genes are TRBV5-4 and TRBJ1-2; TRBD1 aligns across 11 bases. This CDR3 has 14 residues. CDR1 is SGHNT and CDR2 is YYREEE in the germline V gene (reference sequence). Trimming removed 3 bases from V and 7 bases from J; junction bases left unmatched: 5. In DNA, the CDR3 is TGTGCCAGCAGCTCGGGACAGGGGGATCGTGGCTACACCTTC. As protein: CASSSGQGDRGYTF.

In this sample, this clone turned up once. This sequence joins TRBV18 and TRBJ2-7, with TRBD1 identical over 9 bases. Germline loops: CDR1 KGHSH, CDR2 LQKENI. V dropped 2 bases and J dropped 7; count of bases not matched to a gene: 6. The CDR3 contains 14 residues. The CDR3 DNA follows: TGTGCCAGCTCACCAAGCACAGGGGGCCGGGAGCAGTACTTC. Protein product: CASSPSTGGREQYF.

The rearrangement links TRBV10-3 to TRBJ1-2, with 9 nucleotides matching TRBD1. This CDR3 region has 16 residues. After removal of 2 bases from V and 6 bases from J, the junction contained 10 bases not matched to a gene. The V gene's germline CDR1 is ENHRY and CDR2 SYGVKD. For the CDR3, the DNA is TGTGCCATCAGTGAGCAACCCCCGGGACAGGGAGATGGCTACACCTTC. Residues: CAISEQPPGQGDGYTF.

This chain uses TRBV11-2 with TRBJ2-2; TRBD2 agrees at 9 bases. CDR1 is SGHAT, CDR2 FQNNGV, per germline. V was pared by 1 base and J by 7 bases, with 7 bases of the junction left unmatched. The CDR3 is made up of 16 amino acids. CDR3 amino acids: CASSLVAGEQGGELFF. The CDR3 bases are TGTGCCAGCAGCTTAGTAGCGGGGGAACAAGGCGGGGAGCTGTTTTTT.

The chain is built from TRBV19 and TRBJ1-4, with TRBD1 matching 7 bases. The V gene's germline CDR1 is LNHDA and CDR2 SQIVND (reference sequence). There are 14 residues in the CDR3. J gave up 6 bases and V 3 bases, and 4 bases lay outside the gene matches. The CDR3 DNA follows: TGTGCCAGTAGTATTTGGCAGGGGGATGAAAAACTGTTTTTT. Encoded protein: CASSIWQGDEKLFF.

The chain carries TRBV6-5 and TRBJ2-5; D possibly corresponds to TRBD1 (6 bases). V lost 8 bases to trimming and J lost 5 bases, with 18 bases between them. The CDR3 length is 14 residues. Germline CDR1 MNHEY, CDR2 SVGAGI. In nucleotides, the CDR3 is TGTGCCAGCGAGTTCGACAGGCTCGCCGAGACCCAGTACTTC. Its translation is CASEFDRLAETQYF.

CDR3 DNA sequence: TGTGCCAGCAGTGCCAGGGGTGGCGAGACCCAGTACTTC. Translating gives CASSARGGETQYF. V and J are TRBV2 and TRBJ2-5; TRBD1 is a possible D gene (6 bases). Germline assignment: CDR1 SNHLY and CDR2 FYNNEI. V was trimmed by 4 bases and J by 5 bases, leaving 11 bases between them. CDR3 length: 13 amino acids.

This chain links TRBV28 with TRBJ2-1; 8 nucleotides line up with TRBD1. The CDR3 has 15 residues. V shed 6 bases, J shed 8 bases, and the junction held 12 bases outside the gene matches. Per the germline V gene, CDR1 is MDHEN and CDR2 is SYDVKM. DNA of the CDR3: TGTGCCAGCAGCTTTGTCAGGGGGCAACGGGATGAGCAGTTCTTC. Translating gives CASSFVRGQRDEQFF.

J is TRBJ1-1 and V is TRBV9, with no clear D. Germline CDR1 reads SGDLS; CDR2 reads YYNGEE. Trimming removed 3 bases from V and 3 bases from J, with 12 bases in between. CDR3 length: 14 residues. The CDR3 DNA follows: TGTGCCAGCAGCGCCTCGGTGCGCGACACTGAAGCTTTCTTT. Its translation: CASSASVRDTEAFF.